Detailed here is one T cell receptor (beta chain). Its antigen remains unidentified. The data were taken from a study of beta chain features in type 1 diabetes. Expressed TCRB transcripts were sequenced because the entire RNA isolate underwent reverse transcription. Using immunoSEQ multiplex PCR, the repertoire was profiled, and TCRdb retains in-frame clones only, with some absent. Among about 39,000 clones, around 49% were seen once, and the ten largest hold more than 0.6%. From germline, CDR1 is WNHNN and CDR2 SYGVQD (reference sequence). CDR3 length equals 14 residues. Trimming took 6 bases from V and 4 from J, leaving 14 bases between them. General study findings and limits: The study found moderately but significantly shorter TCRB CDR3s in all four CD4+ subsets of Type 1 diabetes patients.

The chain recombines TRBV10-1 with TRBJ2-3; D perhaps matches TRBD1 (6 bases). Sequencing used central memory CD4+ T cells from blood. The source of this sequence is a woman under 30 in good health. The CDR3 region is CASSHTGQPDTQYF. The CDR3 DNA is TGCGCCAGCAGCCACACCGGACAGCCAGATACGCAGTATTTT.